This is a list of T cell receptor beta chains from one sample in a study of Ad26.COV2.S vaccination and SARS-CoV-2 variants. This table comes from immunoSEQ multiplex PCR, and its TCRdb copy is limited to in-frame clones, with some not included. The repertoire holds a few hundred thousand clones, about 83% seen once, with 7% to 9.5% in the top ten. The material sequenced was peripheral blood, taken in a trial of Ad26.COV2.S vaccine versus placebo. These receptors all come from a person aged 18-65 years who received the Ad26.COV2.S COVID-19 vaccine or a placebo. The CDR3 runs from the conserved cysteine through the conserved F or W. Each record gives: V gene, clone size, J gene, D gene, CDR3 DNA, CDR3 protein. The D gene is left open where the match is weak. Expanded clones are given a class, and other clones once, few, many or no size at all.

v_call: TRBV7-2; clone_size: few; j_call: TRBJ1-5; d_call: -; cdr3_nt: TGTGCCAGCAGCACCCACAGGGCGTGGGGGCAGCCCCAGCATTTT; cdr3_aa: CASSTHRAWGQPQHF
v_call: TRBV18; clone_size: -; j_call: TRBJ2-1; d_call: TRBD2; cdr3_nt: TGTGCCAGCTCACCAGGGACTAGCGATTTCTTC; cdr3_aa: CASSPGTSDFF
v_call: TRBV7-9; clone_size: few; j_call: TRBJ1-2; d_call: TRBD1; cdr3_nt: TGTGCCAGCAGCTTCCAAACAGGGGGTTATGGCTACACCTTC; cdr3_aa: CASSFQTGGYGYTF
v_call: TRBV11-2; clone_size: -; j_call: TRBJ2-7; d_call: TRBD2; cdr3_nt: TGTGCCAGCAGCTTAAAAGCGGCGACTAGCGGAGGGAGCTCCTACGAGCAGTACTTC; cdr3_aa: CASSLKAATSGGSSYEQYF
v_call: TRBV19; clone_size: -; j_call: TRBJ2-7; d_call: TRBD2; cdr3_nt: TGTGCCAGTAGTTGGGGGACTAGCGGCGAGCAGTACTTC; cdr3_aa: CASSWGTSGEQYF
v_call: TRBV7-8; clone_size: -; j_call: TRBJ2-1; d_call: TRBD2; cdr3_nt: TGTGCCAGCAGCCCCAGGACTAGCGGGGGCCAGAGCTCCTACAATGAGCAGTTCTTC; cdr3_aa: CASSPRTSGGQSSYNEQFF
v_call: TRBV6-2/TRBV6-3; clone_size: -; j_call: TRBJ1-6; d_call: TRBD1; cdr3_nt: TGTGCCAGCAGTATCCAGGGGGAGGCTTCACCCCTCCACTTT; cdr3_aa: CASSIQGEASPLHF
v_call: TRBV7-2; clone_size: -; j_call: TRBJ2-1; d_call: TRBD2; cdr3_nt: TGTGCCAGCAGCTTAGGGCTAGCGGGGGTTTTTTTGGGGCAGTTCTTC; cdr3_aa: CASSLGLAGVFLGQFF
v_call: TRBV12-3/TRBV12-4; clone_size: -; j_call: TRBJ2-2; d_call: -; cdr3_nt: TGTGCCAGCAGTTACACCGGGGAGCTGTTTTTT; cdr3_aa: CASSYTGELFF
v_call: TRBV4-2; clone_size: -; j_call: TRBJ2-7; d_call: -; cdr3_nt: TGTGCCAGCAGCCAAGTGTTCACTAGCTCCTACGAGCAGTACTTC; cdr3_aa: CASSQVFTSSYEQYF
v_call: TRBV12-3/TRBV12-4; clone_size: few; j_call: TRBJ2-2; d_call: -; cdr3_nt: TGTGCCAGCAGTTCCACGAACACCGGGGAGCTGTTTTTT; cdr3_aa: CASSSTNTGELFF
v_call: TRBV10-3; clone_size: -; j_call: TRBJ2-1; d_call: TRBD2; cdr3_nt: TGTGCCATCAGAGGGGTCAGCGGGAGTACCTACAATGAGCAGTTCTTC; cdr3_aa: CAIRGVSGSTYNEQFF
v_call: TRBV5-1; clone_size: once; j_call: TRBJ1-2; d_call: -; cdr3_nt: TGCGCCAGCAGCTTGGGACAGCACTATGGCTACACCTTC; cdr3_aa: CASSLGQHYGYTF
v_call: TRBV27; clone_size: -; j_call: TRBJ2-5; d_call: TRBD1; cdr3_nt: TGTGCCAGCAGTTGGAGAAATAACAGGGGGAGCACCCAGTACTTC; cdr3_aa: CASSWRNNRGSTQYF
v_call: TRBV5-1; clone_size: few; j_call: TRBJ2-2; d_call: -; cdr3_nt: TGCGCCAGCCGAGGGTACAGGGTGGAGGACACCGGGGAGCTGTTTTTT; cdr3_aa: CASRGYRVEDTGELFF
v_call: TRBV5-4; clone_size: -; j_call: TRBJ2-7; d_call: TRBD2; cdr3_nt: TGTGCCAGCAGCTTAGGGCTAGCGGGATCGTACGAGCAGTACTTC; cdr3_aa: CASSLGLAGSYEQYF
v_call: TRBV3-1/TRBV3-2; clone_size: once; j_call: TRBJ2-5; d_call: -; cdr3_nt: TGTGCCAGCAGCCATACAGGGAGCTCTAAAGAGACCCAGTACTTC; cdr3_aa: CASSHTGSSKETQYF
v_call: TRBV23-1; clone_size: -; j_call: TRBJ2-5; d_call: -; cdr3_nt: TGCGCCAGCAGTCAATCATGTCCGGGAAGGGGAGAGACCCAGTACTTC; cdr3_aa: CASSQSCPGRGETQYF
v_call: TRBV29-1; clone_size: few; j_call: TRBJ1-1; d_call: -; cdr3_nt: TGCAGCGGATGGCATATGAACACTGAAGCTTTCTTT; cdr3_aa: CSGWHMNTEAFF
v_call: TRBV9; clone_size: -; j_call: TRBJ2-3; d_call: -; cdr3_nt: TGTGCCAGCAGCGTCTTGAGTAGGGACACTGCTGGGGATACGCAGTATTTT; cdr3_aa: CASSVLSRDTAGDTQYF